The subject of this entry is one T cell receptor beta chain. Here immunoSEQ multiplex PCR was the method, and the copy in TCRdb shows in-frame clones only, minus some. The sample records around 48,000 clones, 85% to 95% being singletons. This CDR3 contains 13 residues. The germline CDR1 and CDR2 sequences are WNHNN and SYGVQD (reference sequence). The V gene lost 8 bases and the J gene lost 1 base, with 11 bases spanning the gap. The data stem from a study of T cell changes during pregnancy in multiple sclerosis. The chain combines TRBV10-1 with TRBJ1-1; possibly TRBD1 for D (6 bases). This receptor was obtained from a female donor with multiple sclerosis, enrolled in a pregnancy study. Sequences were derived from CD4+ T cells from peripheral blood mononuclear cells, sampled in the third trimester of pregnancy. The CDR3: CASEGDWNTEAFF. The CDR3 DNA reads TGCGCCAGCGAGGGGGATTGGAACACTGAAGCTTTCTTT.